This is a list of T cell receptor beta chains from one sample in a study of blood T cell repertoires in COVID-19. Profiling relied on immunoSEQ multiplex PCR, and the TCRdb table lists in-frame clones only, not all of them. The data contain 200,000 to 250,000 clones, roughly 90% of them singletons. Specimen: peripheral blood. The origin of the receptors is a woman in her sixties with acute or convalescent COVID-19. CDR3s include the opening cysteine and the closing phenylalanine or tryptophan. The D gene is left open where the match is weak. Rows may omit the clone size; those that give it use once, few, many or a size class.

size	V	J	D	DNA	CDR3
NA	TRBV25-1	TRBJ2-7	NA	TGTGCCAGCACCGAACTCCTCTACGAGCAGTACTTC	CASTELLYEQYF
NA	TRBV6-5	TRBJ2-6	NA	TGTGCCAGCCATACAACCTCTGGGGCCAACGTCCTGACTTTC	CASHTTSGANVLTF
once	TRBV6-2/TRBV6-3	TRBJ2-3	NA	TGTGCCAGCAGTTTTGGGCACGGCACAGATACGCAGTATTTT	CASSFGHGTDTQYF
NA	TRBV9	TRBJ2-5	TRBD2	TGTGCCAGCAGCGTAGTGGCTAGCGGGAGTACAGAGACCCAGTACTTC	CASSVVASGSTETQYF
NA	TRBV5-4	TRBJ2-2	TRBD1	TGTGCCAGCAGCTCACCGGGGGACAGGGTCACCGGGGAGCTGTTTTTT	CASSSPGDRVTGELFF
few	TRBV19	TRBJ2-3	NA	TGTGCCAGTAGTATCAGGGGAGGCACAGATACGCAGTATTTT	CASSIRGGTDTQYF
NA	TRBV11-2	TRBJ2-1	NA	TGTGCCAGCAGCTCCACCACCCCGGGAGAGCAGTTCTTC	CASSSTTPGEQFF
once	TRBV24-1	TRBJ2-7	TRBD2	TGTGCCACCAGTGGTACTAGCGGGAGGACCGAGCAGTACTTC	CATSGTSGRTEQYF
NA	TRBV5-6	TRBJ2-1	NA	TGTGCCAGCACCATGGAGGGCATCAATGAGCAGTTCTTC	CASTMEGINEQFF
few	TRBV25-1	TRBJ1-4	NA	TGTGCCAGCAGTGAACTCGACCGGGGAGGAGGAGAAAAACTGTTTTTT	CASSELDRGGGEKLFF
NA	TRBV6-5	TRBJ2-7	TRBD1	TGTGCCAGCAGGGGGACAGGGCAAGGCGAGCAGTACTTC	CASRGTGQGEQYF
NA	TRBV24-1	TRBJ1-6	NA	TGTGCCACCAAGACGACAGAGACTAATTCACCCCTCCACTTT	CATKTTETNSPLHF
NA	TRBV6-1	TRBJ2-3	NA	TGTGCCAGCATCACGGCAGCAGGTAGCACAGATACGCAGTATTTT	CASITAAGSTDTQYF
NA	TRBV5-8	TRBJ1-2	NA	TGTGCCAGCAGCTCCGGGACACACTCTAACTATGGCTACACCTTC	CASSSGTHSNYGYTF
NA	TRBV7-2	TRBJ2-4	NA	TGTGCCAGCAGCTTATTACTTACCCTAGCCAAAAACATTCAGTACTTC	CASSLLLTLAKNIQYF
NA	TRBV7-5	TRBJ2-7	NA	TGTGCCAGAAGCTCGCGGGACTCCGATCCCGTCTACGGCGAGCAGTACTTC	CARSSRDSDPVYGEQYF
NA	TRBV9	TRBJ1-1	TRBD1	TGTGCCAGCAGCGCCTGGGGGACAGGGGAAGCTTTCTTT	CASSAWGTGEAFF
NA	TRBV6-5	TRBJ2-1	NA	TGTGCCAGCAACGGACAGTCCTACAATGAGCAGTTCTTC	CASNGQSYNEQFF
NA	TRBV12-3/TRBV12-4	TRBJ2-5	NA	TGTGCCAGCAGCAACTCTGGGAGGGAGACCCAGTACTTC	CASSNSGRETQYF
NA	TRBV11-3	TRBJ2-1	TRBD1	TGTGCCAGCAGCTTAGGACAGGGTTACAATGAGCAGTTCTTC	CASSLGQGYNEQFF
NA	TRBV4-3	TRBJ1-6	TRBD1	TGCGCCAGCAGCCAAGAAAAGAGGGGGCTAAGTCCCCTCCACTTT	CASSQEKRGLSPLHF
NA	TRBV27	TRBJ1-6	NA	TGTGCCAGCAGTTTATCGGCACCCGTGAATTATAATTCACCCCTCCACTTT	CASSLSAPVNYNSPLHF